The rows below give T cell receptor beta chains drawn from one sample of a study of PD-1 blockade in classical Hodgkin lymphoma. Clones were sequenced by immunoSEQ multiplex PCR, and TCRdb holds only the in-frame ones, with some missing. Of 30,000 or so clones listed, over 75% are singletons. The sequencing used CD4+ T cells from blood, collected at baseline. The receptors were sampled from a human donor with classical Hodgkin lymphoma. CDR3s include the opening cysteine and the closing phenylalanine or tryptophan. Each record gives: clone size, D gene, V gene, J gene, CDR3 DNA, CDR3 protein. A D gene is named only where the DNA matches it firmly. Rows may omit the clone size; those that give it use once, few, many or a size class.

size: NA
D: NA
V: TRBV19
J: TRBJ1-1
DNA: TGTGCCAGTAGTCTAGCCAGAGCGTTGGGTAACACTGAAGCTTTCTTT
CDR3: CASSLARALGNTEAFF

size: NA
D: TRBD1
V: TRBV7-9
J: TRBJ1-4
DNA: TGTGCCAGCAGCCGAGCCGGGACAGGGGAGTTCAGGGAAAAACTGTTTTTT
CDR3: CASSRAGTGEFREKLFF

size: few
D: TRBD1
V: TRBV5-1
J: TRBJ1-1
DNA: TGCGCCAGCACCCTGGACAGGGCGGGGAACACTGAAGCTTTCTTT
CDR3: CASTLDRAGNTEAFF

size: few
D: NA
V: TRBV19
J: TRBJ2-7
DNA: TGTGCCAGTAGCGCAAGGACGGACTACGAGCAGTACTTC
CDR3: CASSARTDYEQYF

size: NA
D: TRBD1
V: TRBV6-1
J: TRBJ1-5
DNA: TGTGCCAGCAGCCCGGGACAGGGGCGCAATCAGCCCCAGCATTTT
CDR3: CASSPGQGRNQPQHF

size: NA
D: NA
V: TRBV9
J: TRBJ2-1
DNA: TGTGCCAGCAGCCTGGCGTCGTTTAATGAGCAGTTCTTC
CDR3: CASSLASFNEQFF

size: NA
D: TRBD2
V: TRBV30
J: TRBJ2-1
DNA: TGTGCCTGGAGAGCCGGACTAGCGGGAGTAGGTGAGCAGTTCTTC
CDR3: CAWRAGLAGVGEQFF

size: NA
D: NA
V: TRBV6-5
J: TRBJ1-6
DNA: TGTGCCAGCAGTTCTATCCCGCACAGGGCAGGATCACCCCTCCACTTT
CDR3: CASSSIPHRAGSPLHF

size: once
D: NA
V: TRBV2
J: TRBJ1-5
DNA: TGTGCCAGCAGCGTGGTGGGGGCAGGGGGCAATCAGCCCCAGCATTTT
CDR3: CASSVVGAGGNQPQHF

size: NA
D: NA
V: TRBV6-6
J: TRBJ1-5
DNA: TGTGCCAGCAGAGGGACGGTCGATAGCAATCAGCCCCAGCATTTT
CDR3: CASRGTVDSNQPQHF

size: NA
D: TRBD2
V: TRBV28
J: TRBJ2-5
DNA: TGTGCCAGCAGTTCGACTAGCGGATGGGAGACCCAGTACTTC
CDR3: CASSSTSGWETQYF

size: once
D: TRBD1
V: TRBV27
J: TRBJ2-1
DNA: TGTGCCAGCAGTAGACGGGACAGGGGGGATGAGCAGTTCTTC
CDR3: CASSRRDRGDEQFF

size: NA
D: NA
V: TRBV5-5
J: TRBJ2-1
DNA: TGTGCCAGCAGGGCCAGGAGTAGACCTGAGCAGTTCTTC
CDR3: CASRARSRPEQFF

size: NA
D: NA
V: TRBV27
J: TRBJ2-6
DNA: TGTGCCAGCAGTGTCCAGGCTCCAACCCCCCACTCTGGGGCCAACGTCCTGACTTTC
CDR3: CASSVQAPTPHSGANVLTF

size: few
D: NA
V: TRBV30
J: TRBJ1-2
DNA: TGTGCCTGGAGTGTAAATAAGGATGGCTACACCTTC
CDR3: CAWSVNKDGYTF

size: NA
D: NA
V: TRBV27
J: TRBJ2-1
DNA: TGTGCCAGCAGTTTTCGTTTGGGGGTAACAGGGAAGGGGTACAATGAGCAGTTCTTC
CDR3: CASSFRLGVTGKGYNEQFF

size: NA
D: NA
V: TRBV6-1
J: TRBJ1-2
DNA: TGTGCCAGCAGTGAATGGGCCCGGTGGGACTATGGCTACACCTTC
CDR3: CASSEWARWDYGYTF

size: few
D: NA
V: TRBV27
J: TRBJ2-7
DNA: TGTGCCAGCAGTTCCATCTACGAGCAGTACTTC
CDR3: CASSSIYEQYF

size: NA
D: NA
V: TRBV28
J: TRBJ1-2
DNA: TGTGCCACCGCATTCCAAGAGACATTCTATGGCTACACCTTC
CDR3: CATAFQETFYGYTF

size: NA
D: NA
V: TRBV14
J: TRBJ1-2
DNA: TGTGCCAGCAGCCGGGGACCGCCACTAAACTATGGCTACACCTTC
CDR3: CASSRGPPLNYGYTF

size: once
D: TRBD1
V: TRBV5-6
J: TRBJ1-4
DNA: TGTGCCAGCAGCTTTAGGGGGCTCTCAACTAATGAAAAACTGTTTTTT
CDR3: CASSFRGLSTNEKLFF

size: NA
D: TRBD2
V: TRBV6-5
J: TRBJ2-5
DNA: TGTGCCAGAAGCGGGAGAGGCGAGACCCAGTACTTC
CDR3: CARSGRGETQYF

size: NA
D: TRBD2
V: TRBV7-9
J: TRBJ2-1
DNA: TGTGCCAGCAGCTTTTTTAGCGGGGGCACCAATGAGCAGTTCTTC
CDR3: CASSFFSGGTNEQFF

size: NA
D: NA
V: TRBV5-6
J: TRBJ1-2
DNA: TGTGCCAGCAAGATGGGCGGAAGCTATGGCTACACCTTC
CDR3: CASKMGGSYGYTF

size: NA
D: NA
V: TRBV5-1
J: TRBJ2-2
DNA: TGCGCCAGCAGCTTGGAGGCAGCGAACACCGGGGAGCTGTTTTTT
CDR3: CASSLEAANTGELFF

size: NA
D: NA
V: TRBV7-9
J: TRBJ1-1
DNA: TGTGCCAGCAGACGGACAAACAAGAACACTGAAGCTTTCTTT
CDR3: CASRRTNKNTEAFF

size: NA
D: NA
V: TRBV11-2
J: TRBJ1-1
DNA: TGTGCCAGCAGCCGGACCACGATGCGAAGGGTCGGAACTGAAGCTTTCTTT
CDR3: CASSRTTMRRVGTEAFF

size: once
D: NA
V: TRBV30
J: TRBJ1-3
DNA: TGTGCCTGGAGCGTCGCCAGGGGATATGGAAACACCATATATTTT
CDR3: CAWSVARGYGNTIYF

size: once
D: TRBD1
V: TRBV6-6
J: TRBJ1-5
DNA: TGTGCCAGCAACCCAGGACAGGGGGCCATCAATCAGCCCCAGCATTTT
CDR3: CASNPGQGAINQPQHF

size: once
D: TRBD2
V: TRBV10-3
J: TRBJ2-6
DNA: TGTGCCATCAGTGTCGGAGCGGGAGTTCACACTGGGGCCAACGTCCTGACTTTC
CDR3: CAISVGAGVHTGANVLTF

size: NA
D: NA
V: TRBV7-6
J: TRBJ1-1
DNA: TGTGCCAGCAGCTTGTTCGGTGGGGCCGAAGCTTTCTTT
CDR3: CASSLFGGAEAFF

size: NA
D: TRBD2
V: TRBV11-2
J: TRBJ2-3
DNA: TGTGCCAGCAGCTTGGGGGGGGTAGCGGGAGCAGATACGCAGTATTTT
CDR3: CASSLGGVAGADTQYF

size: NA
D: NA
V: TRBV7-9
J: TRBJ2-3
DNA: TGTGCCAGCAGCTTAGAGGTCAGAGTAAAGACAGATACGCAGTATTTT
CDR3: CASSLEVRVKTDTQYF

size: NA
D: TRBD1
V: TRBV9
J: TRBJ1-1
DNA: TGTGCCAGCAGTCGTTTCGGGACAGATAAGGCCACTGAAGCTTTCTTT
CDR3: CASSRFGTDKATEAFF

size: NA
D: NA
V: TRBV28
J: TRBJ2-1
DNA: TGTGCCAGCAGTAGCCCACACATGGGCTCCTACAATGAGCAGTTCTTC
CDR3: CASSSPHMGSYNEQFF

size: NA
D: TRBD1
V: TRBV4-2
J: TRBJ2-1
DNA: TGTGCCAGCAGCCAAGATCATCAGGGGGACAATGAGCAGTTCTTC
CDR3: CASSQDHQGDNEQFF

size: NA
D: TRBD1
V: TRBV30
J: TRBJ1-3
DNA: TGTGCCTGGGAGGGGGCTTACACCATATATTTT
CDR3: CAWEGAYTIYF

size: few
D: TRBD2
V: TRBV10-3
J: TRBJ2-2
DNA: TGTGCCATCAGGCCTAGCGGGTTTCGGCAAACCGGGGAGCTGTTTTTT
CDR3: CAIRPSGFRQTGELFF

size: NA
D: NA
V: TRBV27
J: TRBJ1-4
DNA: TGTGCCAGCAGACAGACAGGAGCTACTAATGAAAAACTGTTTTTT
CDR3: CASRQTGATNEKLFF

size: NA
D: NA
V: TRBV6-1
J: TRBJ1-5
DNA: TGTGCCAGCCAAACCACAGGGAAGGGTCAGCCCCAGCATTTT
CDR3: CASQTTGKGQPQHF

size: NA
D: NA
V: TRBV4-1
J: TRBJ2-1
DNA: TGCGCCAGCAGCCAAGAGGTTTTCAATGAGCAGTTCTTC
CDR3: CASSQEVFNEQFF

size: once
D: TRBD2
V: TRBV5-5
J: TRBJ2-3
DNA: TGTGCCAGCAGCCGACTAGCGGAGCGCACAGATACGCAGTATTTT
CDR3: CASSRLAERTDTQYF

size: NA
D: TRBD2
V: TRBV4-1
J: TRBJ2-3
DNA: TGCGCCAGCAGCCAAGAACTAGCGACAGATACGCAGTATTTT
CDR3: CASSQELATDTQYF

size: NA
D: TRBD1
V: TRBV5-1
J: TRBJ2-3
DNA: TGCGCCAGCAGCTTGAATACAGGGGGCCCAGATACGCAGTATTTT
CDR3: CASSLNTGGPDTQYF